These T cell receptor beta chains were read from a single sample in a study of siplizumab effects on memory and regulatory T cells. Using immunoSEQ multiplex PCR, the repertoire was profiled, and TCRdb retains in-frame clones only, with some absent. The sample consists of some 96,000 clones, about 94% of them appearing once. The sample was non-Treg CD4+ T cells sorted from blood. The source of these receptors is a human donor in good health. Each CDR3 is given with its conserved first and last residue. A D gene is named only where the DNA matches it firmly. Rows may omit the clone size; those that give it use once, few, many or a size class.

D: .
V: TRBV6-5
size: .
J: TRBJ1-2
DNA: TGTGCCAGCAGCCCCGACCCGATGGACTATGGCTACACCTTC
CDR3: CASSPDPMDYGYTF

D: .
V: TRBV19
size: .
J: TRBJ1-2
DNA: TGTGCCAGTAGTCGAAGTAACTATGGCTACACCTTC
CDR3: CASSRSNYGYTF

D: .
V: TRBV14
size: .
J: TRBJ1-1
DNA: TGTGCCAGCAGCCAGTCAACAAGAACTGAAGCTTTCTTT
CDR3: CASSQSTRTEAFF

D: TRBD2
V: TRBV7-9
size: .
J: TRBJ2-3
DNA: TGTGCCAGCAGCCCCTTTCGGATAGCGGGAGAGACAGATACGCAGTATTTT
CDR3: CASSPFRIAGETDTQYF

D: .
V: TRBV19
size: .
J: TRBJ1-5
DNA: TGTGCCAGTAGCCCCTTTTCGGATCAGCCCCAGCATTTT
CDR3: CASSPFSDQPQHF

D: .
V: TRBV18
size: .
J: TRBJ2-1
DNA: TGTGCCAGCTCACGGGATTCCCACCCCTACAATGAGCAGTTCTTC
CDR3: CASSRDSHPYNEQFF

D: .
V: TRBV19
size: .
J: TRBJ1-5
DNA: TGTGCCAGTACGCCGGGGGCAGGGCCCCAGCATTTT
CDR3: CASTPGAGPQHF

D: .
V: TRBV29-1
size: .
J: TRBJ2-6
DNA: TGCAGCGTTGGTCAAAGCGGGGCCAACGTCCTGACTTTC
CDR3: CSVGQSGANVLTF

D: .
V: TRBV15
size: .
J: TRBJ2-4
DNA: TGTGCCACGACAAGAACCCGCACCTTGGACATTCAGTACTTC
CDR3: CATTRTRTLDIQYF

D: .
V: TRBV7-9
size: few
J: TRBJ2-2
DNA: TGTGCCAGCAGCATCTATACGCTAAACACCGGGGAGCTGTTTTTT
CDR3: CASSIYTLNTGELFF

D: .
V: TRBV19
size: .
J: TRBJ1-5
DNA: TGTGCCAGTAGTGCAGACGGGACATCAATGACCCAGCATTTT
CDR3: CASSADGTSMTQHF

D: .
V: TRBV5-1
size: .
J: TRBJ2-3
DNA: TGCGCCAGCAGCTTGGCTGTGGGACGACCAACAGATACGCAGTATTTT
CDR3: CASSLAVGRPTDTQYF

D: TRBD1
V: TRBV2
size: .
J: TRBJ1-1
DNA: TGTGCCAGCGGGACAGGGTCATACACTGAAGCTTTCTTT
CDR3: CASGTGSYTEAFF

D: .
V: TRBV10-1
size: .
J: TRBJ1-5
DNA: TGCGCCAGCAGTGCTTCTAGGGAACAGCCCCAGCATTTT
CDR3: CASSASREQPQHF

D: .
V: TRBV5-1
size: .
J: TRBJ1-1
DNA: TGCGCCAGCAGATCCCGGGACACACACACTGAAGCTTTCTTT
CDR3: CASRSRDTHTEAFF

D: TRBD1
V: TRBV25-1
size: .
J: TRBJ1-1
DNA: TGTGCCAGCAGTGCCAGGGGGCGCATGAACACTGAAGCTTTCTTT
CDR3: CASSARGRMNTEAFF

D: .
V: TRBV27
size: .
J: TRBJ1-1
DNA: TGTGCCAGCAGTCCGATTGGACAGAACACTGAAGCTTTCTTT
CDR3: CASSPIGQNTEAFF

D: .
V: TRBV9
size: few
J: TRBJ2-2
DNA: TGTGCCAGCAGCGTAGTCCCTAGTTCGGGCACCGGGGAGCTGTTTTTT
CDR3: CASSVVPSSGTGELFF

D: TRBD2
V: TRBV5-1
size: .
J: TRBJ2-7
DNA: TGCGCCAGCAGCCTACCCAATGGACTAGCGGCTACGAGCTCCTACGAGCAGTACTTC
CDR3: CASSLPNGLAATSSYEQYF

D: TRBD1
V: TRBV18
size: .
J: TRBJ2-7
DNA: TGTGCCAGCTCACCATCAGGGGGCTACGAGCAGTACTTC
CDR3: CASSPSGGYEQYF

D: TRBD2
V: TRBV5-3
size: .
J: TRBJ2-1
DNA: TGTGCCAGAAGCCAGACAGGGACTAGCGGGAGGGGTTTTAATGAGCAGTTCTTC
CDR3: CARSQTGTSGRGFNEQFF

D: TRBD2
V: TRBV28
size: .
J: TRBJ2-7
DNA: TGTGCCAGCAGTCCAGCGGGACTAGCGGGAAGATCCGAGCAGTACTTC
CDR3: CASSPAGLAGRSEQYF

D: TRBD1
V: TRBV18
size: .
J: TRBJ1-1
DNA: TGTGCCAGCTCACCGGGACAGTTACCCTCTGAAGCTTTCTTT
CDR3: CASSPGQLPSEAFF

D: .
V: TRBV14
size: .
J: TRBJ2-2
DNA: TGTGCCAGCAGCCAGGACGGTGGCGGGGAGCTGTTTTTT
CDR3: CASSQDGGGELFF

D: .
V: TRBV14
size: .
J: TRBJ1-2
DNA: TGTGCCAGCAGCCAAGTAAAGGGAGCTAACTATGGCTACACCTTC
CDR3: CASSQVKGANYGYTF

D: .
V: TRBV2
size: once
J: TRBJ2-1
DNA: TGTGCCAGCAGCGGGACCTTTAAACAGATCCTCAATGAGCAGTTCTTC
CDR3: CASSGTFKQILNEQFF

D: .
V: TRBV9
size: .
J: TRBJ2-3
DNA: TGTGCCAGCAGCGTAGCCCCCGGGCCTTCCAATACGCAGTATTTT
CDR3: CASSVAPGPSNTQYF